This entry lists 6 T cell receptor beta chains sequenced from one sample in a study of blood T cells in healthy people across ages. Alongside a J-beta primer mix, a sample-barcoded 5' primer served in a second PCR lasting roughly 7 to 11 cycles. MiXCR, run by TCRdb on the 5' RACE reads, gives a single entry per CDR3 protein. This repertoire shows about 1,600,000 distinct CDR3 sequences, 35% to 45% found once; its top ten account for approximately 7.9%. Material for sequencing was blood. Every receptor here comes from a woman aged 18-29 years in good health.

The sample holds a few counts of this clonotype. The J gene is TRBJ2-1, the V gene TRBV5-1, with 7 bases that match TRBD1. With V trimmed by 6 bases and J by 9 bases, 12 bases remained unmatched. CDR1 and CDR2 from the germline V gene are SGHRS and YFSETQ. The CDR3 runs 14 residues. The CDR3 bases are TGCGCCAGCACTAGCAGGGGGACCTCGGGTGAGCAGTTCTTC. It yields the protein CASTSRGTSGEQFF.

The V gene is TRBV7-2, the J gene TRBJ2-7; D unclear. V was trimmed by 2 bases and J by 3 bases, leaving 11 bases between them. CDR3 size: 14 residues. The germline CDR1 and CDR2 sequences are SGHTA and FQGNSA. The chain's CDR3 is CASSLWGSLYEQYF. The CDR3 DNA reads as TGTGCCAGCAGCTTATGGGGTAGCCTCTACGAGCAGTACTTC.

In this sample, this clonotype turned up a few times. The CDR3 coding sequence is TGTGCCAGCAGCTTAGGGGACAGGACCTACAATGAGCAGTTCTTC. Translation: CASSLGDRTYNEQFF. The V call is TRBV11-3, the J call TRBJ2-1; 8 nucleotides match TRBD1. The V gene end was trimmed by 1 base and the J gene end by 2 bases; junction bases not matched to a gene: 1. CDR1 SGHNT and CDR2 YENEEA come from the germline V gene. The CDR3 totals 15 residues.

This clonotype turned up a few times. The chain couples TRBV6-1 to TRBJ1-2; a possible D gene is TRBD1 (5 bases). Germline-derived CDR1 and CDR2 are MNHNS and SASEGT. V dropped 4 bases and J dropped 4 bases, with 19 bases sitting between them. The CDR3 contains 16 residues. The CDR3 sequence: CASSGPAGAAFYGYTF. In DNA, the CDR3 is TGTGCCAGCAGTGGACCCGCCGGGGCGGCGTTCTATGGCTACACCTTC.

This chain uses TRBV4-2 with TRBJ2-5; the D gene could be TRBD1 or TRBD2 (5 bases each). Germline V CDR1 and CDR2: LGHNA, YNFKEQ. The CDR3 contains 15 residues. Trimming stripped 1 base from V and 1 base from J, with 10 bases between. The CDR3 sequence is CASSQGVGTQETQYF. Written as DNA, the CDR3 is TGTGCCAGCAGCCAAGGGGTCGGGACCCAAGAGACCCAGTACTTC.

The chain is built from TRBV7-2 and TRBJ1-4; 7 positions match TRBD1. The V segment lost 5 bases and the J segment 8 bases; nucleotides outside the gene matches: 14. This CDR3 region has 16 residues. Germline CDR1 and CDR2: SGHTA and FQGNSA. CDR3 in DNA: TGTGCCAGCAGCCCCAGCGGGGCAGGGGGAATGGAAAAACTGTTTTTT. Residues: CASSPSGAGGMEKLFF.